These T cell receptor beta chains were read from a single sample in a study of cytomegalovirus exposure and HLA in healthy donors. Sequencing used immunoSEQ multiplex PCR; TCRdb keeps in-frame clones, though not all of them. Of roughly 70,000 clones in the sample, over 90% were seen once. The sample comprised PBMCs. These receptors all come from a young woman in good health and CMV-seropositive. Both conserved end residues are part of each CDR3. Part of the rows lack a size; the others show once, few, many or a class for expanded clones.

cdr3_aa j_call v_call clone_size
CASSLLQGPNEQFF TRBJ2-1 TRBV11-2 NA
CATSREDRGYNEQFF TRBJ2-1 TRBV15 once
CASSLDTSQETQYF TRBJ2-5 TRBV4-1 NA
CASETDSYNEQFF TRBJ2-1 TRBV5-6 NA
CASSLDVGQTNEQFF TRBJ2-1 TRBV11-3 NA
CAWSARAYEQYF TRBJ2-7 TRBV30 NA
CASSLSSGTSGPYNEQFF TRBJ2-1 TRBV27 NA
CASSRGLGQGEGNQPQHF TRBJ1-5 TRBV19 once
CASRIWETDTQYF TRBJ2-3 TRBV27 NA
CASSPGLSGYNEQFF TRBJ2-1 TRBV5-6 NA
CASGRFKLVSWTDTQYF TRBJ2-3 TRBV13 once
CAWGGVSYGYTF TRBJ1-2 TRBV30 NA
CASTPGITRGTTGELFF TRBJ2-2 TRBV18 NA
CASSQDGAGEVTGELFF TRBJ2-2 TRBV4-2 NA
CASRRDRSTDTQYF TRBJ2-3 TRBV10-1 NA
CATSRGVDSHQETQYF TRBJ2-5 TRBV15 NA
CASSLGSYEQYF TRBJ2-7 TRBV28 NA
CASRRQGDETQYF TRBJ2-5 TRBV28 NA
CASSVLAGVRNEQFF TRBJ2-1 TRBV9 NA
CASSLEAGGGVNEQFF TRBJ2-1 TRBV7-6 once
CASSVRDTQETQYF TRBJ2-5 TRBV9 NA
CASSHPRTSGASYNEQFF TRBJ2-1 TRBV4-3 NA
CASSFSRGRQYF TRBJ2-3 TRBV27 NA
CASSLVPGLSYNEQFF TRBJ2-1 TRBV5-1 NA
CASSRVETQYF TRBJ2-5 TRBV28 once
CASSEVAGYNEQFF TRBJ2-1 TRBV9 NA
CASSLRTSGRGGYNEQFF TRBJ2-1 TRBV19 NA
CASSQGLPNEQYF TRBJ2-7 TRBV5-1 NA
CASHQLAVGGNEQFF TRBJ2-1 TRBV27 NA
CASSSSYTGQQRRYGYTF TRBJ1-2 TRBV5-8 NA
CASSTDRGKNYGYTF TRBJ1-2 TRBV7-2 once
CASSLRGQPQHF TRBJ1-5 TRBV2 NA
CASSIASPSYEQYF TRBJ2-7 TRBV19 NA
CASSTWTGYGYTF TRBJ1-2 TRBV7-6 NA
CASSQLANTGELFF TRBJ2-2 TRBV14 NA
CAWRFQGRNTEAFF TRBJ1-1 TRBV30 NA
CASSVGTGEQTQYF TRBJ2-5 TRBV2 NA
CASGIHRGSEAFF TRBJ1-1 TRBV5-6 NA
CASIGFSGTFSYEQYF NA TRBV6-9 NA
CASSYLGQGQETQYF TRBJ2-5 TRBV6-5 NA
CASSAGLAGYRVTDTQYF TRBJ2-3 TRBV9 NA
CAWSTLVPGWSSYEQYF TRBJ2-7 TRBV30 NA
CASSLEDSLSGANVLTF TRBJ2-6 TRBV5-1 NA
CSVRTSGRARGDTQYF TRBJ2-3 TRBV29-1 NA
CASSHLDGGTETQYF TRBJ2-5 TRBV18 NA
CASSLLAGGGTDTQYF TRBJ2-3 TRBV6-5 once
CASSFRYEQYF TRBJ2-7 TRBV14 NA
CASSHLAKNIQYF TRBJ2-4 TRBV4-1 once
CASRDSVHEQYF TRBJ2-7 TRBV28 once
CASSHRTGSGELFF TRBJ2-2 TRBV14 NA